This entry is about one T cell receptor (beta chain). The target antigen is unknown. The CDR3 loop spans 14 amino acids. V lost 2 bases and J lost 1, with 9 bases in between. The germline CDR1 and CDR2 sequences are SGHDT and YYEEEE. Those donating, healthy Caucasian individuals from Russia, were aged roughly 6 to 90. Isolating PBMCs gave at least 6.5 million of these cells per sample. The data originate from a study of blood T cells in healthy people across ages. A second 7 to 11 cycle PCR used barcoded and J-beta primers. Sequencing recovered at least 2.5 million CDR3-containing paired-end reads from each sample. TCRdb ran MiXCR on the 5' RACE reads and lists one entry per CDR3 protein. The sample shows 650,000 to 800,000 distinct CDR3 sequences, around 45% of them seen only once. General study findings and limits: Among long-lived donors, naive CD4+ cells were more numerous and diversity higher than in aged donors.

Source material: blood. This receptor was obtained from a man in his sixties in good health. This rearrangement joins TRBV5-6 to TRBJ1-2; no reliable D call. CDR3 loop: CASSFRVLNYGYTF. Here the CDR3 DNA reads TGTGCCAGCAGCTTCCGAGTCCTTAACTATGGCTACACCTTC.